This is a list of T cell receptor beta chains from one sample in a study of blood T cell repertoires in COVID-19. This table comes from immunoSEQ multiplex PCR, and its TCRdb copy is limited to in-frame clones, with some not included. This sample has some 160,000 clones, with 75% to 85% found just once. The material sequenced was peripheral blood. These receptors all come from a man aged 55 to 70 with acute or convalescent COVID-19. CDR3s include the opening cysteine and the closing phenylalanine or tryptophan. Each record gives: J gene, V gene, D gene, clone size, CDR3 DNA, CDR3 protein. The D gene is left open where the match is weak. Rows give clone size only sometimes, using once, few, many, or a class for an expanded clone.

J gene: TRBJ2-6; V gene: TRBV6-2/TRBV6-3; D gene: -; clone size: -; CDR3 DNA: TGTGCCAGCAGCAAAACAGGGAGCACTGGGGCCAACGTCCTGACTTTC; CDR3 protein: CASSKTGSTGANVLTF
J gene: TRBJ2-3; V gene: TRBV13; D gene: -; clone size: -; CDR3 DNA: TGTGCCAGCAGCTCAAGGAGAACAGATACGCAGTATTTT; CDR3 protein: CASSSRRTDTQYF
J gene: TRBJ2-5; V gene: TRBV18; D gene: TRBD1; clone size: -; CDR3 DNA: TGTGCCAGCTCACCACGGACAGGTAGTCACCAAGAGACCCAGTACTTC; CDR3 protein: CASSPRTGSHQETQYF
J gene: TRBJ1-5; V gene: TRBV5-8; D gene: TRBD1; clone size: -; CDR3 DNA: TGTGCCAGCAGCTTTACAGGGGCCTATAGCAATCAGCCCCAGCATTTT; CDR3 protein: CASSFTGAYSNQPQHF
J gene: TRBJ2-1; V gene: TRBV27; D gene: TRBD2; clone size: few; CDR3 DNA: TGTGCCAGCAGTCCCCCCGGGACTAGCATCAATGAGCAGTTCTTC; CDR3 protein: CASSPPGTSINEQFF
J gene: TRBJ1-4; V gene: TRBV6-1; D gene: -; clone size: -; CDR3 DNA: TGTGCCAGCAGTGAAGCACTCAAACCTAATGAAAAACTGTTTTTT; CDR3 protein: CASSEALKPNEKLFF
J gene: TRBJ2-3; V gene: TRBV30; D gene: -; clone size: many; CDR3 DNA: TGTGCCTGGAAAAAAGGCGGTACTAGCACAGATACGCAGTATTTT; CDR3 protein: CAWKKGGTSTDTQYF
J gene: TRBJ1-2; V gene: TRBV14; D gene: TRBD1; clone size: -; CDR3 DNA: TGTGCCAGCAGCCAAGATTTCCAGGGGGAGTATGGCTACACCTTC; CDR3 protein: CASSQDFQGEYGYTF
J gene: TRBJ2-7; V gene: TRBV6-1; D gene: TRBD2; clone size: -; CDR3 DNA: TGTGCCAGCCCTAGCGGGAGGGTTTCCTACGAGCAGTACTTC; CDR3 protein: CASPSGRVSYEQYF
J gene: TRBJ1-6; V gene: TRBV2; D gene: -; clone size: -; CDR3 DNA: TGTGCCAGCAGTTTCGGGATTGATAATTCACCCCTCCACTTT; CDR3 protein: CASSFGIDNSPLHF
J gene: TRBJ2-2; V gene: TRBV18; D gene: -; clone size: once; CDR3 DNA: TGTGCCAGCTCCCCACGCCAGGGGAACACCGGGGAGCTGTTTTTT; CDR3 protein: CASSPRQGNTGELFF
J gene: TRBJ2-5; V gene: TRBV4-2; D gene: -; clone size: -; CDR3 DNA: TGTGCCAGCAGCCAAGGAGACAGGAGTGAGACCCAGTACTTC; CDR3 protein: CASSQGDRSETQYF
J gene: TRBJ2-1; V gene: TRBV7-3; D gene: TRBD2; clone size: -; CDR3 DNA: TGTGCCAGCAGCTTAAACGTGGGGGGACTAGCGGGAGCCAATGAGCAGTTCTTC; CDR3 protein: CASSLNVGGLAGANEQFF
J gene: TRBJ1-3; V gene: TRBV13; D gene: TRBD1; clone size: -; CDR3 DNA: TGTGCCAGCAGCACCCGGGACAGGGGGTTCGCTGGAAACACCATATATTTT; CDR3 protein: CASSTRDRGFAGNTIYF
J gene: TRBJ2-1; V gene: TRBV11-3; D gene: TRBD2; clone size: -; CDR3 DNA: TGTGCCAGCAGGGCTAGCGGCGGGAGCAATGAGCAGTTCTTC; CDR3 protein: CASRASGGSNEQFF
J gene: TRBJ2-7; V gene: TRBV28; D gene: TRBD1; clone size: few; CDR3 DNA: TGTGCCAGCAAAAGGACAGGAGACTCCTACGAGCAGTACTTC; CDR3 protein: CASKRTGDSYEQYF
J gene: TRBJ1-1; V gene: TRBV29-1; D gene: TRBD1; clone size: -; CDR3 DNA: TGCAGCGTGCCGTCGGGACAGGGGAACACTGAAGCTTTCTTT; CDR3 protein: CSVPSGQGNTEAFF
J gene: TRBJ2-3; V gene: TRBV9; D gene: -; clone size: -; CDR3 DNA: TGTGCCAGCAGCGTAGCTACTGTCGGGAGCGGAACAGATACGCAGTATTTT; CDR3 protein: CASSVATVGSGTDTQYF
J gene: TRBJ2-5; V gene: TRBV27; D gene: -; clone size: few; CDR3 DNA: TGTGCCAGCAGTTTATCTTCGGGATCTCAGAGGGCCCAGTACTTC; CDR3 protein: CASSLSSGSQRAQYF
J gene: TRBJ1-1; V gene: TRBV18; D gene: -; clone size: -; CDR3 DNA: TGTGCCAGCTCACCGGAGGTGAATCTGGCTTTCTTT; CDR3 protein: CASSPEVNLAFF
J gene: TRBJ2-2; V gene: TRBV2; D gene: TRBD2; clone size: -; CDR3 DNA: TGTGCCAGCTCTACTTGGGGGGGTTCCACCGGGGAGCTGTTTTTT; CDR3 protein: CASSTWGGSTGELFF
J gene: TRBJ1-2; V gene: TRBV2; D gene: TRBD1; clone size: -; CDR3 DNA: TGTGCCAGCAGTGAAGCGCTCAGGGGGCGATATGGCTACACCTTC; CDR3 protein: CASSEALRGRYGYTF
J gene: TRBJ2-7; V gene: TRBV5-8; D gene: TRBD2; clone size: -; CDR3 DNA: TGTGCCAGCAGGTATCCCCTAGCGGGATTATCCTACGAGCAGTACTTC; CDR3 protein: CASRYPLAGLSYEQYF
J gene: TRBJ2-7; V gene: TRBV10-1; D gene: -; clone size: -; CDR3 DNA: TGCGCCAGCAGTCCCCCGGGGAGGCTCGACGAGCAGTACTTC; CDR3 protein: CASSPPGRLDEQYF
J gene: TRBJ2-5; V gene: TRBV18; D gene: TRBD1; clone size: -; CDR3 DNA: TGTGCCAGCTCACCAAGGACAGGGTTTCAAGAGACCCAGTACTTC; CDR3 protein: CASSPRTGFQETQYF
J gene: TRBJ2-1; V gene: TRBV6-5; D gene: -; clone size: -; CDR3 DNA: TGTGCCAGCAGTTACCGGAGGAACAATGAGCAGTTCTTC; CDR3 protein: CASSYRRNNEQFF
J gene: TRBJ2-3; V gene: TRBV2; D gene: TRBD2; clone size: -; CDR3 DNA: TGTGCCAGCAGTGAAGAGGCTTCGACTAGCGGGAGATTGGGCACAGATACGCAGTATTTT; CDR3 protein: CASSEEASTSGRLGTDTQYF
J gene: TRBJ1-3; V gene: TRBV4-1; D gene: TRBD1; clone size: many; CDR3 DNA: TGCGCCAGCAGCCTCTGGACAGGGAACTCTGGAAACACCATATATTTT; CDR3 protein: CASSLWTGNSGNTIYF